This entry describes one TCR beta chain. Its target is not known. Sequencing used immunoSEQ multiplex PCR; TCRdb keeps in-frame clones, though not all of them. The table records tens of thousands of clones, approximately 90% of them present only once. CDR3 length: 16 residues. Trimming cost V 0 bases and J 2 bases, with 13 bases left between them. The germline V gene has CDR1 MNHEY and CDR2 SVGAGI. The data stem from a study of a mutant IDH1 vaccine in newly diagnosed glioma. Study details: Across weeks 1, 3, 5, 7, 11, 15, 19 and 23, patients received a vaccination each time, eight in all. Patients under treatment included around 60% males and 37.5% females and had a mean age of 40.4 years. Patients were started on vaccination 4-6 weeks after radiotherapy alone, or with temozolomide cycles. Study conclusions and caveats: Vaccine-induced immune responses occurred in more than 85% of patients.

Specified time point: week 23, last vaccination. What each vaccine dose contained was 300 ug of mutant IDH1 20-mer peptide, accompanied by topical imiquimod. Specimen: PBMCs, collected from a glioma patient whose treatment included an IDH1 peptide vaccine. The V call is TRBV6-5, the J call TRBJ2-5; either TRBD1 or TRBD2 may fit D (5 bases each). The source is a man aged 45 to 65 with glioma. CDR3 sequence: CASSYSLNGAQETQYF. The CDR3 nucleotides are TGTGCCAGCAGTTACTCGCTAAACGGGGCACAAGAGACCCAGTACTTC.